These T cell receptor beta chains were read from a single sample in a study of OX40 agonist ivuxolimab in advanced cancers. The method was immunoSEQ multiplex PCR; TCRdb's version includes in-frame clones alone and lacks a portion of them. The table records about 100,000 clones, approximately 89% of them present only once. This material consisted of CD4+ or CD8+ T cells sorted from blood, taken in a trial of the OX40 agonist ivuxolimab. These receptors originate from an adult with an advanced solid tumor such as melanoma, head and neck, liver or kidney cancer. CDR3s include the opening cysteine and the closing phenylalanine or tryptophan. D genes are given only for firm matches. Size values are once, few and many counts, or a class for expanded clones, and some rows have none.

J gene | CDR3 length | clone size | V gene | D gene | CDR3 DNA | CDR3 protein
TRBJ2-5 | 14 | . | TRBV28 | TRBD1 | TGTGCCACTCGGGACAGGGGGTACCAAGAGACCCAGTACTTC | CATRDRGYQETQYF
TRBJ2-5 | 15 | . | TRBV7-9 | . | TGTGCCAGCAGCCAAGGCCATACCCTCTCCGAGACCCAGTACTTC | CASSQGHTLSETQYF
TRBJ2-7 | 15 | . | TRBV7-2 | . | TGTGCCAGCAGCTTAGCTGTCGGCTACACCTACGAGCAGTACTTC | CASSLAVGYTYEQYF
TRBJ1-1 | 14 | . | TRBV7-8 | . | TGTGCCAGCAGCTTAGCGGGCCGCGCCCCTGAAGCTTTCTTT | CASSLAGRAPEAFF
TRBJ2-2 | 14 | once | TRBV11-2 | . | TGTGCCAGCAGCTTAGAGGTGAACACCGGGGAGCTGTTTTTT | CASSLEVNTGELFF
TRBJ1-5 | 14 | . | TRBV19 | TRBD1 | TGTGCCAGTGGACAGGGGGCGGTCAATCAGCCCCAGCATTTT | CASGQGAVNQPQHF
TRBJ1-2 | 14 | . | TRBV5-1 | . | TGCGCCAGCAGCTCAAGGGGACAAAACTATGGCTACACCTTC | CASSSRGQNYGYTF
TRBJ1-4 | 14 | . | TRBV30 | TRBD1 | TGTGCCTGGAGCCGACAGGGGTACAATGAAAAACTGTTTTTT | CAWSRQGYNEKLFF
TRBJ2-5 | 15 | . | TRBV6-1 | . | TGTGCCAGCAGTGAAGCAGGCGTGATGGCAGAGACCCAGTACTTC | CASSEAGVMAETQYF
TRBJ2-7 | 13 | . | TRBV6-6 | . | TGTGCCACTCTTCGCTCCCGGACGGACGAGCAGTACTTC | CATLRSRTDEQYF
TRBJ2-3 | 15 | . | TRBV19 | . | TGTGCCAGTAGTATAGAGGCCAGATTCACAGATACGCAGTATTTT | CASSIEARFTDTQYF
TRBJ2-1 | 13 | . | TRBV5-1 | . | TGCGCCAGCAGCTCTGGGGCTGCGGATGAGCAGTTCTTC | CASSSGAADEQFF
TRBJ2-7 | 13 | . | TRBV11-2 | . | TGTGCCAGCAGCTTAGTCTCTCCGGGCGAGCAGTACTTC | CASSLVSPGEQYF
TRBJ1-4 | 13 | . | TRBV6-1 | . | TGTGCCAGCAGCGAGGACAGCTGGGAAAAACTGTTTTTT | CASSEDSWEKLFF
TRBJ1-2 | 11 | few | TRBV4-1 | . | TGCGCCAGCAGCCTCCAAGGTGGCTACACCTTC | CASSLQGGYTF
TRBJ2-3 | 16 | . | TRBV10-3 | TRBD2 | TGTGCCATCAGCCAGACTAGCGGGCCGCCGGGGGATACGCAGTATTTT | CAISQTSGPPGDTQYF
TRBJ1-1 | 15 | . | TRBV14 | . | TGTGCCAGCAGCCAAGTATGGCCGGGGAACACTGAAGCTTTCTTT | CASSQVWPGNTEAFF
TRBJ2-3 | 13 | . | TRBV11-2 | . | TGTGCCAGCAGCTTCAGTTTGCCAGATACGCAGTATTTT | CASSFSLPDTQYF
TRBJ1-4 | 15 | . | TRBV5-8 | . | TGTGCCAGCAGCTTAGGGAGAACGAGGGGTGAAAAACTGTTTTTT | CASSLGRTRGEKLFF
TRBJ2-3 | 15 | few | TRBV7-3 | . | TGTGCCAGCAGCTATACAGGGATCACCACAGATACGCAGTATTTT | CASSYTGITTDTQYF
TRBJ2-3 | 16 | . | TRBV29-1 | . | TGCAGCGTTGGCCCCAACCCACAGCCCTTCACAGATACGCAGTATTTT | CSVGPNPQPFTDTQYF
TRBJ2-7 | 15 | . | TRBV5-1 | TRBD2 | TGCGCCAGCAGCCCTGGCGGGGGGGGCCGGTACGAGCAGTACTTC | CASSPGGGGRYEQYF
TRBJ1-2 | 14 | once | TRBV10-3 | . | TGTGCCATCAGTTGGGGTGGCGAGAAGAGTGGCTACACCTTC | CAISWGGEKSGYTF
TRBJ2-3 | 13 | few | TRBV27 | . | TGTGCCAGCAGCCGGGGCGGCACAGATACGCAGTATTTT | CASSRGGTDTQYF
TRBJ1-1 | 16 | . | TRBV5-1 | . | TGCGCCAGCAGCTCCACTTACAGGGCAGTAAACACTGAAGCTTTCTTT | CASSSTYRAVNTEAFF
TRBJ2-1 | 15 | . | TRBV5-1 | TRBD1 | TGCGCCAGCAGCACCACCGGGACAGCCTACAATGAGCAGTTCTTC | CASSTTGTAYNEQFF
TRBJ1-5 | 15 | once | TRBV6-5 | . | TGTGCCAGCAGTGGGCCAACTGGGGGTAATCAGCCCCAGCATTTT | CASSGPTGGNQPQHF
TRBJ1-5 | 21 | . | TRBV28 | . | TGTGCCAGCAGTCTATCAAAATTCCGGGACCGCGGTATGTATAGCAATCAGCCCCAGCATTTT | CASSLSKFRDRGMYSNQPQHF
TRBJ2-3 | 16 | . | TRBV27 | TRBD2 | TGTGCCAGCAGTTTCTCCGGGACTAGGTTCACAGATACGCAGTATTTT | CASSFSGTRFTDTQYF
TRBJ1-2 | 12 | . | TRBV30 | . | TGTGCCTGGAGTGTACAACAGAGTGGCTACACCTTC | CAWSVQQSGYTF
TRBJ1-5 | 12 | few | TRBV6-5 | . | TGTGCCAGCAGTTATTTGGGTCAGCCCCAGCATTTT | CASSYLGQPQHF
TRBJ1-1 | 14 | . | TRBV19 | . | TGTGCCAGTAGTATGGGCAGGGAGAACACTGAAGCTTTCTTT | CASSMGRENTEAFF
TRBJ2-2 | 14 | . | TRBV19 | . | TGTGCCAGTAGTATGTCAGGGTGGACCGGGGAGCTGTTTTTT | CASSMSGWTGELFF
TRBJ1-2 | 13 | . | TRBV6-5 | . | TGTGCCAGCACCCCTGGGGGCAGTTTAGGCTACACCTTC | CASTPGGSLGYTF
TRBJ2-3 | 18 | . | TRBV4-1 | . | TGCGCCAGCAGCCAAGACCCCCGTCAAGCGCTAAGCACAGATACGCAGTATTTT | CASSQDPRQALSTDTQYF
TRBJ1-1 | 12 | . | TRBV29-1 | . | TGCAGCGTTCGGCGGGTGGGCACTGAAGCTTTCTTT | CSVRRVGTEAFF
TRBJ2-1 | 17 | few | TRBV5-4 | TRBD2 | TGTGCCAGCAGCTTAATGATCCCAGGACTAGCGGGGGTTAAGCAGTTCTTC | CASSLMIPGLAGVKQFF
TRBJ1-1 | 15 | . | TRBV5-1 | . | TGCGCCAGCAGCTTGGGAGGGTTTCGGAACACTGAAGCTTTCTTT | CASSLGGFRNTEAFF
TRBJ2-1 | 17 | . | TRBV18 | TRBD2 | TGTGCCAGCTCACCTTCTTCTAGCGGTTTGACCTACAATGAGCAGTTCTTC | CASSPSSSGLTYNEQFF
TRBJ2-1 | 15 | . | TRBV27 | . | TGTACCAGCAGTTTCAGACAGAATCTTCTCAATGAGCAGTTCTTC | CTSSFRQNLLNEQFF
TRBJ2-6 | 15 | . | TRBV6-1 | . | TGTGCCAGCACCCGCGGCCCTACTGGGGCCAACGTCCTGACTTTC | CASTRGPTGANVLTF
TRBJ1-4 | 14 | . | TRBV7-2 | . | TGTGCCAGCAGCCCCGGCCCCTCGAGTGAAAAACTGTTTTTT | CASSPGPSSEKLFF
TRBJ1-3 | 13 | . | TRBV9 | . | TGTGCCAGCAGCGTAGACCCCGGAAACACCATATATTTT | CASSVDPGNTIYF
TRBJ1-1 | 13 | . | TRBV2 | . | TGTGCCAGCGGCATTCTTGGTCTCGGTGAAGCTTTCTTT | CASGILGLGEAFF
TRBJ1-2 | 15 | . | TRBV5-6 | . | TGTGCCAGCAGCCCAACCCGACAGGACTACTATGGCTACACCTTC | CASSPTRQDYYGYTF
TRBJ1-2 | 14 | . | TRBV28 | . | TGTGCCAGCAGTTTCCAGGGGCGCGCCTATGGCTACACCTTC | CASSFQGRAYGYTF
TRBJ1-6 | 14 | once | TRBV11-3 | TRBD1 | TGTGCCAGCAGTTTGGGACAGGGGAATTCACCCCTCCACTTT | CASSLGQGNSPLHF
TRBJ1-6 | 15 | . | TRBV27 | . | TGTGCCAGCAGTCCCTCCGTTAGCTATAATTCACCCCTCCACTTT | CASSPSVSYNSPLHF
TRBJ1-2 | 14 | few | TRBV18 | . | TGTGCCAGCTCATCTCGGGACGGCCTCTGGGGCTACACCTTC | CASSSRDGLWGYTF
TRBJ1-1 | 15 | once | TRBV5-1 | . | TGCGCCAGCAGCTTGGGGGCCGGGGGGAGCACTGAAGCTTTCTTT | CASSLGAGGSTEAFF
TRBJ1-4 | 20 | . | TRBV5-1 | TRBD1 | TGCGCCAGCAGCTTCAGCCCCGGGACAGGGGTCGGGGGAACTAATGAAAAACTGTTTTTT | CASSFSPGTGVGGTNEKLFF
TRBJ1-2 | 13 | once | TRBV18 | . | TGTGCCAGCTCACCACAGGGGGAACGGGGCTACACCTTC | CASSPQGERGYTF
TRBJ2-7 | 16 | . | TRBV14 | . | TGTGCCAGCAGCCAAGATAAGGGCGCTAGGCAGTACGAGCAGTACTTC | CASSQDKGARQYEQYF